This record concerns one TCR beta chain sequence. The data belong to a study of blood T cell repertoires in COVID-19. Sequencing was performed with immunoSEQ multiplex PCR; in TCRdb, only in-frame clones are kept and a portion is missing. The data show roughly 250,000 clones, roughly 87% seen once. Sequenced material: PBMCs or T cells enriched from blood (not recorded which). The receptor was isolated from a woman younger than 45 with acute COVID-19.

CDR3 in amino acids: CASSSNRGLAKNIQYF. CDR3 DNA sequence: TGCGCCAGCAGCTCTAACAGGGGGCTAGCCAAAAACATTCAGTACTTC. This chain links TRBV5-1 with TRBJ2-4; 9 nucleotides agree with TRBD1. Looked up from germline, CDR1 is SGHRS and CDR2 is YFSETQ. The CDR3 sequence is 16 residues long. The junction had 4 bases not matched to a gene; V was cut back by 3 bases and J by 0 bases.